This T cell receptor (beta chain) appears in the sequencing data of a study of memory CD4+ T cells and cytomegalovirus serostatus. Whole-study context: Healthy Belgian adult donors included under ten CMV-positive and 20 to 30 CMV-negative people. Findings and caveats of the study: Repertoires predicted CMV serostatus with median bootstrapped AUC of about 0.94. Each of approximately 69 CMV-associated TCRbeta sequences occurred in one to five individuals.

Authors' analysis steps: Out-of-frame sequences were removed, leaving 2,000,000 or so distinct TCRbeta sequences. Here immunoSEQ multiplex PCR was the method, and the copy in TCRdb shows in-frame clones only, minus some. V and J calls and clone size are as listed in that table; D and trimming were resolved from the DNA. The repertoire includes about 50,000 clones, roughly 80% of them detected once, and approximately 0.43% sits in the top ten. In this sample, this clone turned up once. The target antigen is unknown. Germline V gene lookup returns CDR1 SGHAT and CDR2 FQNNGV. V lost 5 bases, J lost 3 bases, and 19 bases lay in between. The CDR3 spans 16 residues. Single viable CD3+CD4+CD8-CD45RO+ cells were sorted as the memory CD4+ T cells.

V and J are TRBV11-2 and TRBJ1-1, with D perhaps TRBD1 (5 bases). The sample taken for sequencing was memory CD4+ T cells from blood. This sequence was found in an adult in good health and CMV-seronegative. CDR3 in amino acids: CASSADSSSRYTEAFF. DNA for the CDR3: TGTGCCAGCAGCGCCGACAGTTCCTCAAGGTACACTGAAGCTTTCTTT.